This T cell receptor (beta chain) is from a study of CD4 and CD8 cells across lung adenocarcinoma regions. The patients had localized lung adenocarcinoma, a non-small cell subtype. Each CDR3 protein is one row after TCRdb ran MiXCR on the PCR reads. The table shows about 6,700 distinct CDR3 sequences, with over 40% occurring only once. This CDR3 is 16 amino acids long. Unmatched junction bases numbered 9, after V lost 4 bases and J lost 4 bases. This clonotype was detected many times. This chain uses TRBV12-3 or TRBV12-4 with TRBJ2-2, with 7 bases matching TRBD2. What was sequenced was CD8+ T cells from the center of a lung tumor. This receptor was identified in a female donor with lung adenocarcinoma. The CD4 and CD8 labels of this study may be unreliable. The CDR3 sequence: CASSYGGSVSTGELFF. DNA for the CDR3: TGTGCCAGCAGTTATGGCGGGAGTGTAAGCACCGGGGAGCTGTTTTTT.